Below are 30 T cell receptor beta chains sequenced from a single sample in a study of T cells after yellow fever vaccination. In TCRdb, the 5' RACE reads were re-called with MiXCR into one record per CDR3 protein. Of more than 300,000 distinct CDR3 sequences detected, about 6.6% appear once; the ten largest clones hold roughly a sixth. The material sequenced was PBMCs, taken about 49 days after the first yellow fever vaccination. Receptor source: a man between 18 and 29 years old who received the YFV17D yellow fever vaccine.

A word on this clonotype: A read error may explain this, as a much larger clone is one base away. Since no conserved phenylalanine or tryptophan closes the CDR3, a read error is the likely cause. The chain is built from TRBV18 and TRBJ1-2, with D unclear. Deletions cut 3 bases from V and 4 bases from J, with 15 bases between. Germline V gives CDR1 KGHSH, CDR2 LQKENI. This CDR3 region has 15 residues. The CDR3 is CASSPGGGLGYGYTS. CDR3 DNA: TGTGCCAGCTCACCGGGAGGTGGGTTAGGCTATGGCTACACCTCC.

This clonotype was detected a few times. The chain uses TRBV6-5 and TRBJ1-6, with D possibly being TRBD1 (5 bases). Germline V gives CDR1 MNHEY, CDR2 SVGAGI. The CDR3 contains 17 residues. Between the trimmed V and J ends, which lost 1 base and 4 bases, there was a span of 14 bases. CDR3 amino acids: CASSYFGDSEYNSPLHF. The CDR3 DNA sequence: TGTGCCAGCAGTTACTTCGGGGACTCTGAGTATAATTCACCCCTCCACTTT.

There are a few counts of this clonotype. CDR3 residues: CASSLPGSNEQFF. The CDR3, as DNA: TGTGCCAGCAGCCTACCCGGGAGCAATGAGCAGTTCTTC. The chain links TRBV3-1 to TRBJ2-1, with a tentative D call TRBD2 (6 bases). Trimming cost V 4 bases and J 6 bases, with 10 bases left between them. Germline values: CDR1 LGHDT, CDR2 YNNKEL (reference sequence). This CDR3 spans 13 amino acids.

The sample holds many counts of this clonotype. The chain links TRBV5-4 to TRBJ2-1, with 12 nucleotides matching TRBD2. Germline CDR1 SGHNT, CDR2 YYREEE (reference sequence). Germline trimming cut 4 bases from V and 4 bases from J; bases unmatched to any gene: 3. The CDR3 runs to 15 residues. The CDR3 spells CASSRLAGDYNEQFF. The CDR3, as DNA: TGTGCCAGCAGCCGACTAGCGGGGGATTACAATGAGCAGTTCTTC. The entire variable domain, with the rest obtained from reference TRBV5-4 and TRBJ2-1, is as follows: ETGVTQSPTHLIKTRGQQVTLRCSSQSGHNTVSWYQQALGQGPQFIFQYYREEENGRGNFPPRFSGLQFPNYSSELNVNALELDDSALYLCASSRLAGDYNEQFFGPGTRLTVL.

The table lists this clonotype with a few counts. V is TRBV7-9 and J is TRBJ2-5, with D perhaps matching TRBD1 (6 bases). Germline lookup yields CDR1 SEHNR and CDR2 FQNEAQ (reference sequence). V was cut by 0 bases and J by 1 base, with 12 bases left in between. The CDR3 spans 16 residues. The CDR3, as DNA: TGTGCCAGCAGCTTAGCGGGACAAACACGCCAAGAGACCCAGTACTTC. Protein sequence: CASSLAGQTRQETQYF.

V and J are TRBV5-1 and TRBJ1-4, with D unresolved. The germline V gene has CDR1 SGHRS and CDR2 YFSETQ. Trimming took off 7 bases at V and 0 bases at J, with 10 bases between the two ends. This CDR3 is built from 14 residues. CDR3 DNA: TGCGCCAGCCGATCTGGGACAACTAATGAAAAACTGTTTTTT. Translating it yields CASRSGTTNEKLFF.

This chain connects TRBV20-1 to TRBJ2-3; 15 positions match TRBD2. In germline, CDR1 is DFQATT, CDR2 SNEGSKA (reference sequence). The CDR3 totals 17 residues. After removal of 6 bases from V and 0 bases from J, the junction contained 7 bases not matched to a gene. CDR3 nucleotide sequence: TGCAGTGCCCCCGGGACTAGCGGGGGGTTTAGCACAGATACGCAGTATTTT. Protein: CSAPGTSGGFSTDTQYF.

CDR3 DNA: TGTGCCAGCAGTAGGGTCGGGACTAGCGGAGAGACCCAGTACTTC. This sequence encodes CASSRVGTSGETQYF. V is TRBV7-2 and J is TRBJ2-5, with 11 bases fitting TRBD2. Unmatched junction bases numbered 7, after V lost 6 bases and J lost 4 bases. The CDR3 runs 15 residues. Germline assignment: CDR1 SGHTA and CDR2 FQGNSA.

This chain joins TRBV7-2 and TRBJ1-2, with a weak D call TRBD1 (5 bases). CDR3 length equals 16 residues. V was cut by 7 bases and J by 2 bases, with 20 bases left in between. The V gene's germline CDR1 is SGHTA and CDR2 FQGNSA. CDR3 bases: TGTGCCAGCATCCGTTCTGTCCGGGGGGGGAACTATGGCTACACCTTC. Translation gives CASIRSVRGGNYGYTF.

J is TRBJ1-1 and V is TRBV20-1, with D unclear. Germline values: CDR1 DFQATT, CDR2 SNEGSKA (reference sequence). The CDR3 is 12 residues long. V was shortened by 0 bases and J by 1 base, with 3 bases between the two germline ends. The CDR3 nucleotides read TGCAGTGCTAGAGATGAGAACACTGAAGCTTTCTTT. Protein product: CSARDENTEAFF.

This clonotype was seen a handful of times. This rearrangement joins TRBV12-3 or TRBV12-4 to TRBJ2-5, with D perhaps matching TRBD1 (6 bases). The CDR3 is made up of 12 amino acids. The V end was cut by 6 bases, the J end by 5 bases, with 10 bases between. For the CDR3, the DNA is TGTGCCAGCAGAACAGGGTTGGAGACCCAGTACTTC. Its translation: CASRTGLETQYF.

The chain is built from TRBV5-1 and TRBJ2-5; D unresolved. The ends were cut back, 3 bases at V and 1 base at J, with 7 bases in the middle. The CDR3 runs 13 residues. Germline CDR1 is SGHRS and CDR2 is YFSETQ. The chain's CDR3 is CASSSTPQETQYF. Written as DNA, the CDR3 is TGCGCCAGCAGCTCGACGCCCCAAGAGACCCAGTACTTC.

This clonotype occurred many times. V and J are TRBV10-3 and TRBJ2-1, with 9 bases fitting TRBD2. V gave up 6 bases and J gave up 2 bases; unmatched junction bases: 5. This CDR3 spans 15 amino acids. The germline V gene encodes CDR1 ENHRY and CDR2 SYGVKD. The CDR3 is CAIRPRGGAYNEQFF. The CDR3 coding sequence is TGTGCCATCAGGCCTCGCGGGGGGGCCTACAATGAGCAGTTCTTC.

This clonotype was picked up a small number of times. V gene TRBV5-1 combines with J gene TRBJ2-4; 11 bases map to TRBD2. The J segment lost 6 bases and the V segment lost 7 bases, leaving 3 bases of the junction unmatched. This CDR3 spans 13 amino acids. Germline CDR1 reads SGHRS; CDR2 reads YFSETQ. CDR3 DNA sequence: TGCGCCAGCCGCGGGACTAGCGGAAACATTCAGTACTTC. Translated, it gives CASRGTSGNIQYF. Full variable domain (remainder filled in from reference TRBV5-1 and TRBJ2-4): KAGVTQTPRYLIKTRGQQVTLSCSPISGHRSVSWYQQTPGQGLQFLFEYFSETQRNKGNFPGRFSGRQFSNSRSEMNVSTLELGDSALYLCASRGTSGNIQYFGAGTRLSVL.

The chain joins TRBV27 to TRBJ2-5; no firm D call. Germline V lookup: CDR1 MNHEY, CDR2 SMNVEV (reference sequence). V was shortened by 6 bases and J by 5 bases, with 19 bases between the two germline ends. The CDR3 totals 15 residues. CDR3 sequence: CASSPGPILSETQYF. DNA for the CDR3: TGTGCCAGCAGCCCCGGGCCGATCCTATCGGAGACCCAGTACTTC.

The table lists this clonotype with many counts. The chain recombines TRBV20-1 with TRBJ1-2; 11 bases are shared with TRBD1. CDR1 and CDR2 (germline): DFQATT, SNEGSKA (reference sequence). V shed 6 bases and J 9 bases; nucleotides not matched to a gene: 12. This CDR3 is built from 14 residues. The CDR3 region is CSALTGTGGRSYTF. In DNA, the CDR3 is TGCAGTGCCCTTACCGGGACAGGGGGGAGAAGCTACACCTTC.

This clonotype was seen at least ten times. CDR3 DNA: TGCGCCAGCAGCGAGGGTTACGGGGAGCTGTTTTTT. Encoded protein: CASSEGYGELFF. The V call is TRBV5-1, the J call TRBJ2-2, with D possibly matching TRBD2 (5 bases). V shed 4 bases and J shed 7 bases, with 8 bases lying between them. CDR3 length: 12 amino acids. Looked up from germline, CDR1 is SGHRS and CDR2 is YFSETQ.

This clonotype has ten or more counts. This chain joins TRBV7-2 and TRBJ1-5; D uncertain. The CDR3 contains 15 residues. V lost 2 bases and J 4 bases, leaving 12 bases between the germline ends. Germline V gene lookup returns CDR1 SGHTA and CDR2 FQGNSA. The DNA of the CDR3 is TGTGCCAGCAGCTTATCCGTGGCAGGAAATCAGCCCCAGCATTTT. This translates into CASSLSVAGNQPQHF.

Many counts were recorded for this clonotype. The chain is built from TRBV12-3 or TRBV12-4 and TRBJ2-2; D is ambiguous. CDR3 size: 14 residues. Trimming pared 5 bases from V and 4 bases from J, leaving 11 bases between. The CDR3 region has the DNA TGTGCCAGCAGTCCCAGGACGGCCACCGGGGAGCTGTTTTTT. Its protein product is CASSPRTATGELFF.

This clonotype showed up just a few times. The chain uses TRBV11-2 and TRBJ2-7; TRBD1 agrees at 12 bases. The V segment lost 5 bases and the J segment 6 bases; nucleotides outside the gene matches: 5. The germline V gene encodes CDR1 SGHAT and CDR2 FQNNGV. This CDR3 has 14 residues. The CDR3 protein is CASSGDRGPSEQYF. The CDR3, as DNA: TGTGCCAGCAGCGGGGACAGGGGGCCCTCCGAGCAGTACTTC.

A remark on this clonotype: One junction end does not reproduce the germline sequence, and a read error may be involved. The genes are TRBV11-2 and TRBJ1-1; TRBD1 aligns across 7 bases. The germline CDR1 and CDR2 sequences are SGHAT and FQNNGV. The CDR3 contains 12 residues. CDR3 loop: CASSLNWDGQVF. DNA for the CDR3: TGTGCCAGCAGCTTAAATTGGGACGGACAGGTCTTT. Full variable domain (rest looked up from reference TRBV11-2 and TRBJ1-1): EAGVAQSPRYKIIEKRQSVAFWCNPISGHATLYWYQQILGQGPKLLIQFQNNGVVDDSQLPKDRFSAERLKGVDSTLKIQPAKLEDSAVYLCASSLNWDGQVFGQGTRLTVV.

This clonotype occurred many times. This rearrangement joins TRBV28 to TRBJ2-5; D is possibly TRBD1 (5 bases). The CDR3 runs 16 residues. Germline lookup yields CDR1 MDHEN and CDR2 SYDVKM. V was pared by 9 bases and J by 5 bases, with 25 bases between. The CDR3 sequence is CASSLSHRGAGETQYF. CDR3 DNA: TGTGCCAGTTCCCTATCCCATAGGGGCGCTGGGGAGACCCAGTACTTC.

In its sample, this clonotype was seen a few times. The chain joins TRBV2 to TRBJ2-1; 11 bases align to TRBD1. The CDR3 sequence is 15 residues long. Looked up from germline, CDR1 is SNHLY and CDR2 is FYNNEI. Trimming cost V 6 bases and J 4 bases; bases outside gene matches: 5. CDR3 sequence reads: CASRAGTGGYNEQFF. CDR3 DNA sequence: TGTGCCAGCAGGGCCGGGACAGGGGGGTACAATGAGCAGTTCTTC.

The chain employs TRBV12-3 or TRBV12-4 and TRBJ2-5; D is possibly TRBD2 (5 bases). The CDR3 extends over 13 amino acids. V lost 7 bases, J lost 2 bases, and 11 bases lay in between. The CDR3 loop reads CASIPDLQETQYF. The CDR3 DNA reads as TGTGCCAGCATCCCGGACTTGCAAGAGACCCAGTACTTC.

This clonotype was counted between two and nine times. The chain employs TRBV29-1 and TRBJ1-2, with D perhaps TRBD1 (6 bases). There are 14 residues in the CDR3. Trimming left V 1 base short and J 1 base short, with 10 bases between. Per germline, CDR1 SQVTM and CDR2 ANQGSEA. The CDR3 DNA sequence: TGCAGCGTTGAAGGCGGGGGCAGTAACTATGGCTACACCTTC. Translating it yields CSVEGGGSNYGYTF.

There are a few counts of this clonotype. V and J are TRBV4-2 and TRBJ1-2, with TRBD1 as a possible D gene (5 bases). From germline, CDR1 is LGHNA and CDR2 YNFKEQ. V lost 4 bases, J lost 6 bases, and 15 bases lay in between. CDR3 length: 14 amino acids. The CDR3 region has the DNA TGTGCCAGCAGCCGGGGGGAGACGGCGGATGGCTACACCTTC. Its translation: CASSRGETADGYTF.

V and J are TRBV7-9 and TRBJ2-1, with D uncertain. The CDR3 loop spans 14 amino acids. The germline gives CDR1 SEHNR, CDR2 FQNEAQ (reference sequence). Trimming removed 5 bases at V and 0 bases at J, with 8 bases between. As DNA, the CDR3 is TGTGCCAGCAGCCCCGTGGTCTCCTACAATGAGCAGTTCTTC. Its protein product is CASSPVVSYNEQFF. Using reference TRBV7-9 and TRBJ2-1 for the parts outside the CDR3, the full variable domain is DTGVSQNPRHKITKRGQNVTFRCDPISEHNRLYWYRQTLGQGPEFLTYFQNEAQLEKSRLLSDRFSAERPKGSFSTLEIQRTEQGDSAMYLCASSPVVSYNEQFFGPGTRLTVL.

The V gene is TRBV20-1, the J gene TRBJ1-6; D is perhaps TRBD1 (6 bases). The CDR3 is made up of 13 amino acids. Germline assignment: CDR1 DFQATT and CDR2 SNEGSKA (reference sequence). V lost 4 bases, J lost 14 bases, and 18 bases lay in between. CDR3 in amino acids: CSAKQGLLGTLHF. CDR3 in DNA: TGCAGTGCTAAGCAGGGGCTTTTGGGGACCCTCCACTTT.

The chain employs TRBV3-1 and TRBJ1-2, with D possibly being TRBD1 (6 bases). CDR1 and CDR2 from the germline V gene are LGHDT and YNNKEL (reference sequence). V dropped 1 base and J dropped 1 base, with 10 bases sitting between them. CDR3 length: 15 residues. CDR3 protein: CASSQGQVYNYGYTF. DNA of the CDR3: TGTGCCAGCAGCCAAGGACAGGTGTATAACTATGGCTACACCTTC.

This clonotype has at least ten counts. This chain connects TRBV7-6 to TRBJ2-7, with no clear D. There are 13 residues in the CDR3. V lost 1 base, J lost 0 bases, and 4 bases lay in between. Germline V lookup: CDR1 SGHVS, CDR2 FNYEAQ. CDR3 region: CASSLDPSYEQYF. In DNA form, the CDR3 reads TGTGCCAGCAGCTTAGACCCCTCCTACGAGCAGTACTTC. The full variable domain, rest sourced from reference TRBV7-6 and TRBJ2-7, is GAGVSQSPRYKVTKRGQDVALRCDPISGHVSLYWYRQALGQGPEFLTYFNYEAQQDKSGLPNDRFSAERPEGSISTLTIQRTEQRDSAMYRCASSLDPSYEQYFGPGTRLTVT.